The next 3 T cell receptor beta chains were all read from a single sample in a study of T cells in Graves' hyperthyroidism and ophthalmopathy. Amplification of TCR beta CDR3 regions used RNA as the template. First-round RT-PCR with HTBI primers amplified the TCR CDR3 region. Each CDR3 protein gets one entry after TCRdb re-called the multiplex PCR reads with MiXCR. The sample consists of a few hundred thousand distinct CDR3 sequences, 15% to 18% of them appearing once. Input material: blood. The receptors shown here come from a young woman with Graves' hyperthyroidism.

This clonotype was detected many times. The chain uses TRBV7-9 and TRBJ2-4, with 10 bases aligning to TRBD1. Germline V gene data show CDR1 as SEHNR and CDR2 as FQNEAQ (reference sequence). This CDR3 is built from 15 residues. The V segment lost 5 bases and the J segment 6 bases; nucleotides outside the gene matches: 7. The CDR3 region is CASSPRQGATNIQYF. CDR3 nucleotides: TGTGCCAGCAGCCCGAGACAGGGGGCGACAAACATTCAGTACTTC.

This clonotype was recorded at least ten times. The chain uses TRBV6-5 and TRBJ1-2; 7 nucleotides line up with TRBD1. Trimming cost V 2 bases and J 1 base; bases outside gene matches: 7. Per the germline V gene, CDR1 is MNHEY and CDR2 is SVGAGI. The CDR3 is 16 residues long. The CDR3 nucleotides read TGTGCCAGCAGTTACGGCCCAGGGGGGGTTAACTATGGCTACACCTTC. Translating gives CASSYGPGGVNYGYTF.

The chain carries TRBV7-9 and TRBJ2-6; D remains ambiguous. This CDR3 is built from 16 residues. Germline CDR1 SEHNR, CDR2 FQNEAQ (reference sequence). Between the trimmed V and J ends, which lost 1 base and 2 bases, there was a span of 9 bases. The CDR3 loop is CASSLVGLAGANVLTF. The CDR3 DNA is TGTGCCAGCAGCTTAGTAGGTCTAGCTGGGGCCAACGTCCTGACTTTC.